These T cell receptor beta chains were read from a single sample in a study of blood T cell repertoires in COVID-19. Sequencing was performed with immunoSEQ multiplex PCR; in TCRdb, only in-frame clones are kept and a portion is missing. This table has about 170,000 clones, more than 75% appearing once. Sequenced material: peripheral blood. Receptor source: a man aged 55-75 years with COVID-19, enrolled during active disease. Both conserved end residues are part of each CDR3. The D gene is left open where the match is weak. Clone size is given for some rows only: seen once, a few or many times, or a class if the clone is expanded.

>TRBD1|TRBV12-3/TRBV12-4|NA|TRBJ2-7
CASRQGQGDEQYF
TGTGCCAGCAGACAGGGACAGGGGGACGAGCAGTACTTC
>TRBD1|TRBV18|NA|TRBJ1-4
CASSQDRGQKLFF
TGTGCCAGCTCACAGGACAGGGGGCAAAAACTGTTTTTT
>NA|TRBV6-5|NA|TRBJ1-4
CASSNSGATNEKLFF
TGTGCCAGCAGCAATTCAGGCGCAACTAATGAAAAACTGTTTTTT
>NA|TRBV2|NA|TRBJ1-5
CASKGQAVPNQPQHF
TGTGCCAGCAAGGGGCAGGCGGTACCCAATCAGCCCCAGCATTTT
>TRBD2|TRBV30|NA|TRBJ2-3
CAWSLLTSGRGDTQYF
TGTGCCTGGAGTCTACTGACTAGCGGGAGGGGAGATACGCAGTATTTT
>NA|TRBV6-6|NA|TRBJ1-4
CASSYSAGKDEKLFF
TGTGCCAGCAGTTACTCGGCAGGGAAGGATGAAAAACTGTTTTTT
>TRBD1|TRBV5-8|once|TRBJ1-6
CASSGGQIDSPLHF
TGTGCCAGCAGCGGGGGACAGATAGATTCACCCCTCCACTTT
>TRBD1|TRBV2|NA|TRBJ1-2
CASRKRETGGDGYTF
TGTGCCAGCAGGAAACGTGAGACAGGGGGCGATGGCTACACCTTC
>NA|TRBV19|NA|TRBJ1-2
CASSILTGNYGYTF
TGTGCCAGTAGTATACTGACAGGAAACTATGGCTACACCTTC
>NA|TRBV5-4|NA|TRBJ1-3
CASSLGEIYGNTIYF
TGTGCCAGCAGCCTGGGGGAGATCTATGGAAACACCATATATTTT
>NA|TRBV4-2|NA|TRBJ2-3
CASSQVGAGYREDTQYF
TGTGCCAGCAGCCAAGTTGGAGCAGGGTATCGAGAAGATACGCAGTATTTT
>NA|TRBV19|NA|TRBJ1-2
CASSIGHSVKGYTF
TGTGCCAGTAGTATAGGTCACAGTGTAAAGGGCTACACCTTC
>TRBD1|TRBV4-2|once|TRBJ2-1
CASSQEPGQGLINEQFF
TGTGCCAGCAGCCAAGAACCCGGACAGGGTCTAATCAATGAGCAGTTCTTC
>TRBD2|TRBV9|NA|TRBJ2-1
CASSVASGYNEQFF
TGTGCCAGCAGCGTAGCTAGCGGTTACAATGAGCAGTTCTTC
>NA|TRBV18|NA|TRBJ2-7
CASSPNRAPYEQYF
TGTGCCAGCTCACCGAACAGGGCCCCCTACGAGCAGTACTTC
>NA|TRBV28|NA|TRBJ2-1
CASSFMRGNEQFF
TGTGCCAGCAGTTTTATGCGCGGCAATGAGCAGTTCTTC
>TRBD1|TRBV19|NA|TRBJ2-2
CASSRRTGDGGGELFF
TGTGCCAGTAGTAGACGGACAGGGGATGGCGGCGGGGAGCTGTTTTTT
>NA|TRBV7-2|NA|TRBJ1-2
CASSLEGGGNYGYTF
TGTGCCAGCAGCTTAGAGGGCGGAGGGAACTATGGCTACACCTTC
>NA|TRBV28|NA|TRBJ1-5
CASTSDIQPQHF
TGTGCCAGCACCTCAGACATCCAGCCCCAGCATTTT
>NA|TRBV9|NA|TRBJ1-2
CASSVMFTGGYGYTF
TGTGCCAGCAGCGTAATGTTCACGGGTGGTTATGGCTACACCTTC
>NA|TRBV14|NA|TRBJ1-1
CASSPSRRAPGLGGNTEAFF
TGTGCCAGCTCTCCCTCACGGCGCGCCCCCGGGCTAGGAGGGAACACTGAAGCTTTCTTT
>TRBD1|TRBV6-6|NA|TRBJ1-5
CASSPLNRGLSNQPQHF
TGTGCCAGCAGTCCCCTTAACAGGGGGCTTAGCAATCAGCCCCAGCATTTT
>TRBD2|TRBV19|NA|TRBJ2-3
CASTKLGTSGSTDTQYF
TGTGCCAGTACAAAGCTCGGGACTAGCGGGAGCACAGATACGCAGTATTTT
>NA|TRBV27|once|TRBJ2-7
CASKVLSRGPYEQYF
TGTGCCAGCAAGGTCTTGTCTCGCGGCCCCTACGAGCAGTACTTC
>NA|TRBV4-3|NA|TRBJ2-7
CASSQEEGTTAHEQYF
TGCGCCAGCAGCCAAGAGGAAGGGACAACAGCGCACGAGCAGTACTTC
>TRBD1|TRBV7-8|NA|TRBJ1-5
CASSHDRAQPQHF
TGTGCCAGCAGCCACGACAGGGCTCAGCCCCAGCATTTT
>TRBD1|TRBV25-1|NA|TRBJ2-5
CASSGGQFQETQYF
TGTGCCAGCAGTGGGGGACAGTTTCAAGAGACCCAGTACTTC
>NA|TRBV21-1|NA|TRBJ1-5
CASSKIGQGKRVISQPQHF
TGTGCCAGCAGCAAAATCGGCCAGGGGAAGAGAGTTATTAGTCAGCCCCAGCATTTT
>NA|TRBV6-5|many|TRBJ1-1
CASSQMTVNTEAFF
TGTGCCAGCAGTCAAATGACAGTGAACACTGAAGCTTTCTTT
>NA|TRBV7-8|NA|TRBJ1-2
CASSPSTGADIGYTF
TGTGCCAGCAGCCCGTCGACAGGAGCGGATATTGGCTACACCTTC
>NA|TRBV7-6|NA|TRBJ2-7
CASSPQVDVYEQYF
TGTGCCAGCAGCCCCCAGGTGGATGTCTACGAGCAGTACTTC
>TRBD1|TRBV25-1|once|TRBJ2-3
CASSDRGTGREDTQYF
TGTGCCAGCAGTGATCGAGGGACAGGGAGGGAAGATACGCAGTATTTT
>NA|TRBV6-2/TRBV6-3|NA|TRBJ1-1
CASSFEGNTEAFF
TGTGCCAGCAGTTTTGAGGGGAACACTGAAGCTTTCTTT
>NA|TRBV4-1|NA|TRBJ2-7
CASSQDQTTYYYEQYF
TGCGCCAGCAGCCAAGATCAGACTACGTATTACTACGAGCAGTACTTC
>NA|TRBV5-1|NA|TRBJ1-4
CASSLMIGATNEKLFF
TGCGCCAGCTCCCTTATGATCGGTGCAACTAATGAAAAACTGTTTTTT